These T cell receptor beta chains were read from a single sample in a study of blood T cell repertoires in COVID-19. Method: immunoSEQ multiplex PCR; TCRdb's copy keeps in-frame clones and lacks some. The table has some 250,000 clones, approximately 88% seen once. The material sequenced was peripheral blood. These receptors came from a woman aged 30 to 39 with acute or convalescent COVID-19. The CDR3 runs from the conserved cysteine through the conserved F or W. The order of the fields is clone size, J gene, D gene, V gene, CDR3 protein, CDR3 DNA. D genes are given only for firm matches. Rows may omit the clone size; those that give it use once, few, many or a size class.

clone size: NA
J gene: TRBJ1-3
D gene: TRBD1
V gene: TRBV11-2
CDR3 protein: CASSLEDRGSGNTIYF
CDR3 DNA: TGTGCCAGCAGCTTAGAGGACAGGGGCTCTGGAAACACCATATATTTT

clone size: NA
J gene: TRBJ1-1
D gene: NA
V gene: TRBV7-8
CDR3 protein: CASTRGSSGAFF
CDR3 DNA: TGTGCCAGCACGCGGGGCTCCTCGGGGGCTTTCTTT

clone size: NA
J gene: TRBJ2-3
D gene: NA
V gene: TRBV5-4
CDR3 protein: CASSLALSTDTQYF
CDR3 DNA: TGTGCCAGCAGCTTGGCCCTATCCACAGATACGCAGTATTTT

clone size: NA
J gene: TRBJ2-3
D gene: TRBD2
V gene: TRBV23-1
CDR3 protein: CASSQSGASGVCTDTQYF
CDR3 DNA: TGCGCCAGCAGTCAATCTGGGGCTAGCGGGGTATGCACAGATACGCAGTATTTT

clone size: NA
J gene: TRBJ1-3
D gene: TRBD1
V gene: TRBV6-5
CDR3 protein: CASKTGDVRDTIYF
CDR3 DNA: TGTGCCAGCAAAACAGGGGACGTCAGGGACACCATATATTTT

clone size: NA
J gene: TRBJ1-2
D gene: TRBD1
V gene: TRBV5-1
CDR3 protein: CASSPDGTGYGYTF
CDR3 DNA: TGCGCCAGCAGCCCGGACGGGACAGGCTATGGCTACACCTTC

clone size: NA
J gene: TRBJ1-3
D gene: TRBD1
V gene: TRBV30
CDR3 protein: CAWGTTGNIIYF
CDR3 DNA: TGTGCCTGGGGGACGACAGGGAACATAATATATTTT

clone size: NA
J gene: TRBJ1-2
D gene: TRBD1
V gene: TRBV7-8
CDR3 protein: CASSLLTGVIGYTF
CDR3 DNA: TGTGCCAGCAGCTTACTGACAGGGGTAATCGGCTACACCTTC

clone size: NA
J gene: TRBJ2-3
D gene: TRBD2
V gene: TRBV3-1/TRBV3-2
CDR3 protein: CASSQERVLLAGVPDTQYF
CDR3 DNA: TGTGCCAGCAGCCAAGAAAGGGTTTTGCTAGCGGGAGTCCCAGATACGCAGTATTTT

clone size: NA
J gene: TRBJ2-2
D gene: NA
V gene: TRBV5-1
CDR3 protein: CASSLDAGALSTGELFF
CDR3 DNA: TGCGCCAGCAGCTTGGATGCGGGGGCGCTTAGTACCGGGGAGCTGTTTTTT

clone size: once
J gene: TRBJ1-1
D gene: NA
V gene: TRBV27
CDR3 protein: CASSFGRGTLPEAFF
CDR3 DNA: TGTGCCAGCAGTTTCGGTCGGGGAACCCTCCCTGAAGCTTTCTTT

clone size: NA
J gene: TRBJ1-2
D gene: NA
V gene: TRBV9
CDR3 protein: CASSLPGNGYTF
CDR3 DNA: TGTGCCAGCAGCTTACCAGGGAATGGCTACACCTTC

clone size: NA
J gene: TRBJ2-3
D gene: NA
V gene: TRBV6-2/TRBV6-3
CDR3 protein: CASSYENPPADTQYF
CDR3 DNA: TGTGCCAGCAGTTACGAGAACCCCCCCGCAGATACGCAGTATTTT

clone size: NA
J gene: TRBJ2-7
D gene: TRBD1
V gene: TRBV29-1
CDR3 protein: CSARPPTGGDEQYF
CDR3 DNA: TGCAGCGCAAGGCCCCCTACAGGGGGCGACGAGCAGTACTTC

clone size: NA
J gene: TRBJ1-1
D gene: NA
V gene: TRBV27
CDR3 protein: CASSFTGRRSTEAFF
CDR3 DNA: TGTGCCAGCAGTTTTACAGGGAGAAGGTCGACTGAAGCTTTCTTT

clone size: once
J gene: TRBJ2-7
D gene: TRBD2
V gene: TRBV4-3
CDR3 protein: CASSQERGLSGGYYEQYF
CDR3 DNA: TGCGCCAGCAGCCAAGAAAGAGGGCTCTCGGGAGGATACTACGAGCAGTACTTC

clone size: NA
J gene: TRBJ1-6
D gene: TRBD1
V gene: TRBV9
CDR3 protein: CASSGQGFNSPLHF
CDR3 DNA: TGTGCCAGCAGCGGACAGGGGTTTAATTCACCCCTCCACTTT

clone size: NA
J gene: TRBJ2-7
D gene: NA
V gene: TRBV27
CDR3 protein: CASSKAGASDYEQYF
CDR3 DNA: TGTGCCAGCAGCAAAGCCGGGGCTAGCGACTACGAGCAGTACTTC

clone size: once
J gene: TRBJ1-4
D gene: TRBD1
V gene: TRBV11-3
CDR3 protein: CASSFAGQTEKLFF
CDR3 DNA: TGTGCCAGCAGCTTCGCGGGACAGACTGAAAAACTGTTTTTT

clone size: NA
J gene: TRBJ1-5
D gene: NA
V gene: TRBV30
CDR3 protein: CAWSPGGQPQHF
CDR3 DNA: TGTGCCTGGAGTCCGGGGGGACAGCCCCAGCATTTT

clone size: NA
J gene: TRBJ1-2
D gene: NA
V gene: TRBV30
CDR3 protein: CARWGGRYLSGYTF
CDR3 DNA: TGTGCCCGGTGGGGCGGACGATACCTAAGTGGCTACACCTTC

clone size: NA
J gene: TRBJ1-1
D gene: NA
V gene: TRBV9
CDR3 protein: CASSVGATVLSMNTEAFF
CDR3 DNA: TGTGCCAGCAGCGTAGGGGCCACAGTACTCAGCATGAACACTGAAGCTTTCTTT

clone size: NA
J gene: TRBJ2-7
D gene: TRBD2
V gene: TRBV7-2
CDR3 protein: CASSLDGTSGSYEQYF
CDR3 DNA: TGTGCCAGCAGCTTAGATGGGACTAGCGGGAGCTACGAGCAGTACTTC

clone size: once
J gene: TRBJ2-7
D gene: NA
V gene: TRBV7-8
CDR3 protein: CASSLGAVLYEQYF
CDR3 DNA: TGTGCCAGCAGCTTAGGGGCAGTACTTTACGAGCAGTACTTC

clone size: NA
J gene: TRBJ1-6
D gene: NA
V gene: TRBV14
CDR3 protein: CASSRRVASYNSPLHF
CDR3 DNA: TGTGCCAGCAGCCGCCGGGTAGCCTCCTATAATTCACCCCTCCACTTT

clone size: NA
J gene: TRBJ2-3
D gene: TRBD2
V gene: TRBV7-2
CDR3 protein: CASSRGGQPGGTQYF
CDR3 DNA: TGTGCCAGCAGCCGGGGGGGGCAGCCTGGAGGTACGCAGTATTTT

clone size: NA
J gene: TRBJ1-2
D gene: TRBD1
V gene: TRBV6-4
CDR3 protein: CASSDSYRGREGYTF
CDR3 DNA: TGTGCCAGCAGTGACTCATACAGGGGGCGGGAAGGCTACACCTTC

clone size: NA
J gene: TRBJ1-1
D gene: TRBD1
V gene: TRBV11-3
CDR3 protein: CASSQGQLSSGDEAFF
CDR3 DNA: TGTGCCAGCAGCCAGGGACAGCTGAGTTCCGGGGATGAAGCTTTCTTT

clone size: NA
J gene: TRBJ2-7
D gene: NA
V gene: TRBV9
CDR3 protein: CASSVGDRGSYEQYF
CDR3 DNA: TGTGCCAGCAGCGTAGGCGACAGAGGCTCCTACGAGCAGTACTTC

clone size: NA
J gene: TRBJ1-1
D gene: NA
V gene: TRBV5-1
CDR3 protein: CASRDGVNTEAFF
CDR3 DNA: TGCGCCAGCAGGGACGGGGTAAACACTGAAGCTTTCTTT

clone size: NA
J gene: TRBJ1-5
D gene: TRBD1
V gene: TRBV6-5
CDR3 protein: CASRLTGDSNQPQHF
CDR3 DNA: TGTGCCAGCAGACTGACAGGGGATAGCAATCAGCCCCAGCATTTT

clone size: NA
J gene: TRBJ1-1
D gene: NA
V gene: TRBV29-1
CDR3 protein: CSAPSGAIWLNTEAFF
CDR3 DNA: TGCAGCGCCCCGTCAGGGGCAATTTGGTTGAACACTGAAGCTTTCTTT

clone size: NA
J gene: TRBJ1-2
D gene: TRBD1
V gene: TRBV2
CDR3 protein: CASSRQGSYGYTF
CDR3 DNA: TGTGCCAGCAGTCGACAGGGTTCCTATGGCTACACCTTC

clone size: once
J gene: TRBJ2-7
D gene: NA
V gene: TRBV7-9
CDR3 protein: CASSLDTGIYEQYF
CDR3 DNA: TGTGCCAGCAGCTTAGATACGGGAATCTACGAGCAGTACTTC

clone size: NA
J gene: TRBJ2-5
D gene: TRBD2
V gene: TRBV11-3
CDR3 protein: CASSSNSGRAQETQYF
CDR3 DNA: TGTGCCAGCAGCTCCAATAGCGGGAGGGCCCAAGAGACCCAGTACTTC

clone size: NA
J gene: TRBJ2-5
D gene: NA
V gene: TRBV18
CDR3 protein: CASSPIRSQETQYF
CDR3 DNA: TGTGCCAGCTCACCGATACGGAGCCAAGAGACCCAGTACTTC

clone size: NA
J gene: TRBJ2-7
D gene: TRBD1
V gene: TRBV7-9
CDR3 protein: CASSWRRDRAYEQYF
CDR3 DNA: TGTGCCAGCAGCTGGCGCCGGGACAGGGCCTACGAGCAGTACTTC

clone size: NA
J gene: TRBJ2-3
D gene: TRBD2
V gene: TRBV5-4
CDR3 protein: CASSLKLAGAADTQYF
CDR3 DNA: TGTGCCAGCAGCTTGAAACTAGCGGGAGCTGCAGATACGCAGTATTTT

clone size: NA
J gene: TRBJ1-2
D gene: TRBD1
V gene: TRBV5-6
CDR3 protein: CASTFQTGDGYTF
CDR3 DNA: TGTGCCAGCACTTTTCAGACAGGGGATGGCTACACCTTC

clone size: once
J gene: TRBJ2-7
D gene: TRBD2
V gene: TRBV13
CDR3 protein: CASSLGLGSYEQYF
CDR3 DNA: TGTGCCAGCAGCCTGGGACTAGGGTCCTACGAGCAGTACTTC

clone size: NA
J gene: TRBJ1-2
D gene: NA
V gene: TRBV7-2
CDR3 protein: CASGGGVLYGYTF
CDR3 DNA: TGTGCCAGCGGAGGAGGGGTCCTCTATGGCTACACCTTC

clone size: NA
J gene: TRBJ2-7
D gene: TRBD2
V gene: TRBV12-3/TRBV12-4
CDR3 protein: CASRGTSDYEQYF
CDR3 DNA: TGTGCCAGCAGGGGGACTAGCGACTACGAGCAGTACTTC

clone size: NA
J gene: TRBJ2-7
D gene: NA
V gene: TRBV5-1
CDR3 protein: CASSLGTATAFSYEQYF
CDR3 DNA: TGCGCCAGCAGCTTGGGGACAGCTACAGCTTTCTCCTACGAGCAGTACTTC

clone size: NA
J gene: TRBJ2-3
D gene: TRBD1
V gene: TRBV10-3
CDR3 protein: CAIGQGATDTQYF
CDR3 DNA: TGTGCCATCGGACAGGGGGCAACAGATACGCAGTATTTT

clone size: NA
J gene: TRBJ2-3
D gene: TRBD2
V gene: TRBV5-4
CDR3 protein: CASSLGTSGRPDTQYF
CDR3 DNA: TGTGCCAGCAGCCTAGGGACTAGCGGGAGGCCAGATACGCAGTATTTT

clone size: NA
J gene: TRBJ1-3
D gene: NA
V gene: TRBV27
CDR3 protein: CASSLRVGLSGNTIYF
CDR3 DNA: TGTGCCAGCAGTTTGCGGGTCGGGCTTTCTGGAAACACCATATATTTT

clone size: NA
J gene: TRBJ1-2
D gene: TRBD1
V gene: TRBV6-5
CDR3 protein: CASTATGDFGYTF
CDR3 DNA: TGTGCCAGCACGGCGACAGGGGACTTTGGCTACACCTTC

clone size: NA
J gene: TRBJ2-7
D gene: TRBD1
V gene: TRBV5-5
CDR3 protein: CASSLTGTGGFEQYF
CDR3 DNA: TGTGCCAGCAGCTTAACCGGGACAGGGGGCTTTGAGCAGTACTTC

clone size: NA
J gene: TRBJ1-4
D gene: TRBD1
V gene: TRBV7-9
CDR3 protein: CASSQSGQGSEKLFF
CDR3 DNA: TGTGCCAGCAGCCAATCTGGACAGGGTAGCGAAAAACTGTTTTTT

clone size: NA
J gene: TRBJ2-6
D gene: NA
V gene: TRBV14
CDR3 protein: CASTKRDLSSGANVLTF
CDR3 DNA: TGTGCCAGCACCAAACGGGACTTAAGCTCTGGGGCCAACGTCCTGACTTTC